The 30 T cell receptor beta chains below were found in one sample sequenced in a study of T cells in Graves' hyperthyroidism and ophthalmopathy. Researchers took RNA transcripts and amplified the TCR beta CDR3 regions from them. Primed by the HTBI set, a first-round RT-PCR was run on the TCR CDR3. TCRdb reanalysed the multiplex PCR reads using MiXCR and keeps one entry per CDR3 protein. This sample has about 260,000 distinct CDR3 sequences, with 16% found just once. Sequencing input: blood. The origin of the receptors is a woman younger than 30 with Graves' ophthalmopathy.

The V gene is TRBV27, the J gene TRBJ2-2, with D unclear. CDR1 and CDR2 (germline): MNHEY, SMNVEV (reference sequence). The CDR3 extends over 16 amino acids. Trimming cost V 2 bases and J 4 bases, with 14 bases left between them. The CDR3 region has the DNA TGTGCCAGCAGTTTAAGGTTGCAGGCCACCACCGGGGAGCTGTTTTTT. Its translation: CASSLRLQATTGELFF.

V gene TRBV19 combines with J gene TRBJ2-2, with D perhaps TRBD1 (5 bases). Germline lookup yields CDR1 LNHDA and CDR2 SQIVND (reference sequence). V dropped 3 bases and J dropped 4 bases, with 15 bases sitting between them. The CDR3 loop spans 16 amino acids. CDR3 DNA sequence: TGTGCCAGTAGTATTTTTCCAGGGATTATCACCGGGGAGCTGTTTTTT. Protein: CASSIFPGIITGELFF.

Many counts were recorded for this clonotype. The rearrangement uses TRBV14 and TRBJ2-1, with unresolved D. CDR1 and CDR2 from the germline V gene are SGHDN and FVKESK. The CDR3 runs to 15 residues. The V and J ends lost 3 bases and 0 bases respectively, with 9 bases between them. The CDR3 DNA is TGTGCCAGCAGCCAGGGTAGTAGCTCCTACAATGAGCAGTTCTTC. This encodes CASSQGSSSYNEQFF.

This clonotype was detected once. A much bigger clone sits one base away, suggesting this may be a read error. This chain links TRBV5-1 with TRBJ2-6; the match to TRBD1 covers 7 bases. Germline CDR1 SGHRS, CDR2 YFSETQ. This CDR3 region has 16 residues. The CDR3 spells CASSYKQGSGANVPTF. CDR3 in DNA: TGCGCCAGCAGCTACAAACAGGGGTCCGGGGCCAACGTCCCGACTTTC.

This clonotype was seen ten or more times. The rearrangement links TRBV28 to TRBJ1-3; no firm D call. Trimming took 1 base from V and 4 from J, leaving 8 bases between them. The CDR3 runs 14 residues. Germline V lookup: CDR1 MDHEN, CDR2 SYDVKM. DNA of the CDR3: TGTGCCAGCAGTTTATTGCGGTCCGGAAACACCATATATTTT. It translates to CASSLLRSGNTIYF. Full variable domain (remainder filled in from reference TRBV28 and TRBJ1-3): DVKVTQSSRYLVKRTGEKVFLECVQDMDHENMFWYRQDPGLGLRLIYFSYDVKMKEKGDIPEGYSVSREKKERFSLILESASTNQTSMYLCASSLLRSGNTIYFGEGSWLTVV.

The genes are TRBV9 and TRBJ2-1; TRBD2 matches at 13 bases. Germline CDR1 SGDLS, CDR2 YYNGEE. The CDR3 totals 16 residues. Trimming cost V 1 base and J 7 bases; bases outside gene matches: 5. CDR3 region: CASSVRTSGGYNEQFF. The CDR3 nucleotides read TGTGCCAGCAGCGTACGGACTAGCGGGGGATATAATGAGCAGTTCTTC.

This clonotype was seen at least ten times. V gene TRBV7-9 combines with J gene TRBJ2-3, with 11 nucleotides matching TRBD2. Trimming cost V 2 bases and J 4 bases; bases outside gene matches: 8. CDR1 is SEHNR, CDR2 FQNEAQ, per germline (reference sequence). The length of the CDR3 is 17 residues. The CDR3 here is CASSLTSGLAVADTQYF. CDR3 coding DNA: TGTGCCAGCAGCTTAACCTCGGGACTAGCGGTGGCAGATACGCAGTATTTT.

This chain links TRBV12-3 or TRBV12-4 with TRBJ2-3, with 8 bases lining up with TRBD2. With V trimmed by 4 bases and J by 0 bases, 6 bases remained unmatched. CDR3 length: 16 residues. Written as DNA, the CDR3 is TGTGCCAGCAGTTCGGGACTAGGCAGAAGCACAGATACGCAGTATTTT. Translation gives CASSSGLGRSTDTQYF.

This clonotype was recorded at least ten times. The chain links TRBV2 to TRBJ2-3; no definite D call. The V gene's germline CDR1 is SNHLY and CDR2 FYNNEI. V dropped 6 bases and J dropped 4 bases, with 11 bases sitting between them. The CDR3 contains 13 residues. In DNA form, the CDR3 reads TGTGCCAGCAGGCCGATTGGGGCAGATACGCAGTATTTT. Protein: CASRPIGADTQYF.

In its sample, this clonotype was seen many times. The chain uses TRBV7-2 and TRBJ2-7; TRBD2 agrees at 11 bases. With 2 bases clipped from V and 2 bases from J, the junction kept 17 bases outside the gene matches. The germline CDR1 and CDR2 sequences are SGHTA and FQGNSA. The CDR3 is 20 residues long. CDR3 in DNA: TGTGCCAGCAGCTTAATCTCTTTACTAGCGGGAGAGAGGGGTGCCTACGAGCAGTACTTC. Residues: CASSLISLLAGERGAYEQYF.

This clonotype was detected many times. The rearrangement links TRBV6-1 to TRBJ2-7; D might be TRBD1 or TRBD2, each matching 5 bases. In germline, CDR1 is MNHNS, CDR2 SASEGT. Trimming stripped 8 bases from V and 2 bases from J, with 7 bases between. This CDR3 region has 11 residues. CDR3 DNA sequence: TGTGCCAGCGGGACCGCCTACGAGCAGTACTTC. This encodes CASGTAYEQYF.

This clonotype was counted many times. This sequence joins TRBV7-9 and TRBJ2-5; TRBD2 matches at 7 bases. The CDR3 totals 14 residues. The J segment lost 5 bases and the V segment lost 5 bases, leaving 8 bases of the junction unmatched. The germline gives CDR1 SEHNR, CDR2 FQNEAQ (reference sequence). The CDR3 sequence: CASSRRLATETQYF. Here the CDR3 DNA reads TGTGCCAGCAGCCGCAGACTAGCCACGGAGACCCAGTACTTC.

This clonotype showed up just a few times. The V and J genes are TRBV5-4 and TRBJ2-5; D uncertain. The germline CDR1 and CDR2 sequences are SGHNT and YYREEE (reference sequence). The CDR3 runs 13 residues. Trimming pared 0 bases from V and 4 bases from J, leaving 7 bases between. The CDR3 protein is CASSLELVETQYF. The CDR3 bases are TGTGCCAGCAGCTTGGAACTCGTAGAGACCCAGTACTTC.

A remark on this clonotype: A much bigger clone sits one base away, suggesting this may be a read error. The gene calls are TRBV6-1 and TRBJ1-2; TRBD1 aligns across 7 bases. CDR1 and CDR2 from the germline V gene are MNHNS and SASEGT. The CDR3 totals 15 residues. The CDR3 sequence: CVSSNTLSGGYGYTF. The CDR3 region has the DNA TGTGTCAGCAGCAATACCTTATCAGGGGGGTATGGCTACACCTTC.

This clonotype was observed a single time. The chain carries TRBV5-4 and TRBJ2-3; 9 nucleotides agree with TRBD2. CDR1 and CDR2 from the germline V gene are SGHNT and YYREEE (reference sequence). Trimming at V came to 0 bases and at J to 6 bases, leaving 14 bases not matched to a gene. This CDR3 has 18 amino acids. CDR3 amino acids: CASSLGGASGAGGDTQYF. CDR3 DNA: TGTGCCAGCAGCTTGGGGGGGGCTAGCGGGGCCGGCGGTGATACGCAGTATTTT.

This clonotype showed up many times. J is TRBJ1-2 and V is TRBV11-1, with D perhaps matching TRBD1 (5 bases). The CDR3 is made up of 15 amino acids. CDR1 is SGHAT and CDR2 is FQDESV in the germline V gene (reference sequence). V dropped 5 bases and J dropped 4 bases, with 17 bases sitting between them. CDR3 residues: CASSGRDRASYGYTF. The CDR3 region has the DNA TGTGCCAGCAGCGGCCGGGACCGAGCAAGCTATGGCTACACCTTC.

This clonotype was seen at least ten times. The rearrangement joins TRBV3-1 to TRBJ2-1; D uncertain. The V and J ends lost 3 bases and 6 bases respectively, with 6 bases between them. This CDR3 is 12 amino acids long. CDR1 LGHDT and CDR2 YNNKEL come from the germline V gene (reference sequence). CDR3 bases: TGTGCCAGCAGCCATATAGCCAATGAGCAGTTCTTC. Amino acids: CASSHIANEQFF.

This clonotype was picked up many times. The chain has TRBV7-9 and TRBJ2-7; 11 bases line up with TRBD2. The CDR3 spans 14 residues. The J segment lost 7 bases and the V segment lost 8 bases, leaving 10 bases of the junction unmatched. The V gene's germline CDR1 is SEHNR and CDR2 FQNEAQ (reference sequence). The CDR3 nucleotides read TGTGCCAGCGGATTAGCGGGAGGGCCGCGGGAGCAGTACTTC. Protein product: CASGLAGGPREQYF.

This clonotype has a count of ten or more. This rearrangement joins TRBV28 to TRBJ1-2; D may be TRBD1 (6 bases). CDR1 MDHEN and CDR2 SYDVKM come from the germline V gene. The CDR3 loop spans 15 amino acids. With 3 bases removed from V and 4 bases from J, the gap between germline ends came to 15 bases. The DNA for the CDR3 is TGTGCCAGCAGTTTTCCAGGGGTGGTTAGCTATGGCTACACCTTC. This encodes CASSFPGVVSYGYTF.

This clonotype has a count of ten or more. This chain uses TRBV19 with TRBJ2-7; tentatively, D is TRBD1 (6 bases). The CDR3 extends over 15 amino acids. The V gene lost 5 bases and the J gene lost 2 bases, with 16 bases spanning the gap. Germline V lookup: CDR1 LNHDA, CDR2 SQIVND (reference sequence). CDR3: CASSGEPGHPYEQYF. CDR3 DNA sequence: TGTGCCAGTAGTGGTGAACCGGGACATCCCTACGAGCAGTACTTC.

This clonotype was found many times. This chain connects TRBV28 to TRBJ2-3; 10 bases are a match to TRBD2. The junction had 13 bases not matched to a gene; V was cut back by 5 bases and J by 2 bases. Germline V gene data show CDR1 as MDHEN and CDR2 as SYDVKM. The CDR3 length is 18 residues. The CDR3 region is CASSSLAGEIQITDTQYF. CDR3 sequence (DNA): TGTGCCAGCAGTAGCCTAGCGGGAGAAATTCAGATCACAGATACGCAGTATTTT.

This clonotype occurred many times. The chain carries TRBV5-1 and TRBJ2-1, with no clear D. Germline CDR1 and CDR2: SGHRS and YFSETQ. V lost 2 bases and J 2 bases, leaving 2 bases between the germline ends. This CDR3 has 12 amino acids. CDR3 protein: CASSFAYNEQFF. The CDR3 bases are TGCGCCAGCAGCTTCGCCTACAATGAGCAGTTCTTC.

This clonotype was seen at least ten times. V is TRBV7-2 and J is TRBJ2-1; possible D gene TRBD2, 6 bases. The CDR3 length is 14 residues. Germline loops: CDR1 SGHTA, CDR2 FQGNSA. The V end was cut by 5 bases, the J end by 1 base, with 9 bases between. The CDR3: CASSGGVSYNEQFF. The CDR3, as DNA: TGTGCCAGCAGCGGCGGGGTTTCCTACAATGAGCAGTTCTTC.

Ten or more counts support this clonotype. The rearrangement links TRBV28 to TRBJ1-6; D is unclear. Trimming removed 5 bases at V and 7 bases at J, with 3 bases between. This CDR3 has 11 amino acids. Germline values: CDR1 MDHEN, CDR2 SYDVKM. CDR3: CASSGNSPLHF. The CDR3 DNA follows: TGTGCCAGCAGTGGGAATTCACCCCTCCACTTT.

The J gene is TRBJ2-5, the V gene TRBV7-9, with 13 bases identical to TRBD2. With 5 bases clipped from V and 4 bases from J, the junction kept 16 bases outside the gene matches. The CDR3 spans 19 residues. Germline loops: CDR1 SEHNR, CDR2 FQNEAQ (reference sequence). The CDR3 sequence is CASSPGLAGEGTVGETQYF. CDR3 nucleotides: TGTGCCAGCAGCCCAGGACTAGCGGGAGAGGGTACGGTCGGAGAGACCCAGTACTTC.

Concerning this clonotype: One end of the junction varies from germline; a read error may be responsible. The chain employs TRBV28 and TRBJ1-4, with a possible D match to TRBD1 (5 bases). This CDR3 is built from 14 residues. CDR1 is MDHEN, CDR2 SYDVKM, per germline. The CDR3 DNA reads as TGTGCAAGCAGTTTAGCCGGGGCGAGTGAAAAACTGTTTTTT. Encoded protein: CASSLAGASEKLFF.

This clonotype was picked up many times. This sequence joins TRBV28 and TRBJ2-3; D is unresolved. V lost 0 bases, J lost 0 bases, and 4 bases lay in between. In germline, CDR1 is MDHEN, CDR2 SYDVKM. The CDR3 is 14 residues long. CDR3 residues: CASSLWSSTDTQYF. The CDR3 DNA reads as TGTGCCAGCAGTTTATGGTCCAGCACAGATACGCAGTATTTT. The variable domain in full, with the rest retrieved from reference TRBV28 and TRBJ2-3, is DVKVTQSSRYLVKRTGEKVFLECVQDMDHENMFWYRQDPGLGLRLIYFSYDVKMKEKGDIPEGYSVSREKKERFSLILESASTNQTSMYLCASSLWSSTDTQYFGPGTRLTVL.

The chain links TRBV6-2 or TRBV6-3 to TRBJ2-1; 9 nucleotides match TRBD1. Trimming at V came to 6 bases and at J to 6 bases, leaving 15 bases not matched to a gene. Germline CDR1 and CDR2: MNHEY and SVGEGT. The CDR3 is 17 residues long. CDR3 nucleotide sequence: TGTGCCAGCAGCCCATGGACCGGGACAGGGTATCCCAATGAGCAGTTCTTC. Translated: CASSPWTGTGYPNEQFF.

There are many counts of this clonotype. The rearrangement uses TRBV5-1 and TRBJ2-3; 8 nucleotides align to TRBD2. The CDR3 is 15 residues long. Germline V CDR1 and CDR2: SGHRS, YFSETQ. Unmatched junction bases numbered 7, after V lost 6 bases and J lost 1 base. CDR3 protein: CASTEAGGRTDTQYF. The CDR3 bases are TGCGCCAGCACTGAGGCGGGGGGACGCACAGATACGCAGTATTTT.

The table lists this clonotype with many counts. The V gene is TRBV20-1, the J gene TRBJ2-1; TRBD2 agrees at 13 bases. After removal of 1 base from V and 8 bases from J, the junction contained 8 bases not matched to a gene. This CDR3 comprises 16 residues. The germline V gene has CDR1 DFQATT and CDR2 SNEGSKA (reference sequence). The CDR3 bases are TGCAGTGCTAGAGCTATAACTAGCGGGAGGGCCTATGAGCAGTTCTTC. Translated, it gives CSARAITSGRAYEQFF.